This TCR beta chain originates from a study of cytomegalovirus exposure and HLA in healthy donors. Looking at the study overall: Genotyping showed around 80% of some 400 donors falling in the Caucasian-associated ancestry cluster.

13 Jbeta primers and 60 Vbeta primers were used for the PCR. Produced via immunoSEQ multiplex PCR; TCRdb's table is partial and in-frame only. The data hold about 150,000 clones, with less than 90% observed a single time. Only a few counts were recorded for this clone. What it binds is unknown. Overall study results and limits: In a later analysis, HLA-associated beta chains showed higher expansion and lower generation probabilities than comparable chains.

The source of this sequence is a man aged 18 to 29 in good health and CMV-seronegative. Specimen: PBMCs.

The CDR3 DNA is TGTGCCAGCAGTTCCCTGGGGCGGGGGTACACAGATACGCAGTATTTT. This translates into CASSSLGRGYTDTQYF. The V gene is TRBV6-5, the J gene TRBJ2-3; 7 nucleotides align to TRBD2. V lost 4 bases, J lost 2 bases, and 9 bases stayed unmatched. Germline CDR1 reads MNHEY; CDR2 reads SVGAGI. The CDR3 consists of 16 residues.